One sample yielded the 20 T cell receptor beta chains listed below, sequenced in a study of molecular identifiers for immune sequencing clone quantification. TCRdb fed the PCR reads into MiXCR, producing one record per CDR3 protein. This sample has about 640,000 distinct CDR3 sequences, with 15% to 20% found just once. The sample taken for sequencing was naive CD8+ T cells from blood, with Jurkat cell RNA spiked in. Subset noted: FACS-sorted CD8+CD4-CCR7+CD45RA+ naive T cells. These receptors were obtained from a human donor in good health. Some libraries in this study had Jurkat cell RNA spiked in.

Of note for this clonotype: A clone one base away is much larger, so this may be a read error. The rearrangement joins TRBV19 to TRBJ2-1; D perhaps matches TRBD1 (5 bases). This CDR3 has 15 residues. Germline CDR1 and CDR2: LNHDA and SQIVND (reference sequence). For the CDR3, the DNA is TGTACCAGTGGTTGGGGCACCAGAAGTTACAATGAGCAGTTCTTC. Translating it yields CTSGWGTRSYNEQFF.

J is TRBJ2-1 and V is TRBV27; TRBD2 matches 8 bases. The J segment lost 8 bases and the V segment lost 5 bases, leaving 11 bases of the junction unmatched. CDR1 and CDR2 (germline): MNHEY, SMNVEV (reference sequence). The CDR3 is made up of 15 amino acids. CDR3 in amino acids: CASSGSGSSWDEQFF. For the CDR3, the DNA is TGTGCCAGCAGTGGGAGCGGGAGTAGTTGGGATGAGCAGTTCTTC.

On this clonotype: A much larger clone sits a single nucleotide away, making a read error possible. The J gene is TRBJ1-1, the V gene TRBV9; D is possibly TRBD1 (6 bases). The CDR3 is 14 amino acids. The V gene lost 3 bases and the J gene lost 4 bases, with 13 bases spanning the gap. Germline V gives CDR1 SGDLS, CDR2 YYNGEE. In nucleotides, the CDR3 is TGTGCCAGCAGCGCGGGGGCCGGGTCCACTGAAGCTTTCTTT. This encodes CASSAGAGSTEAFF.

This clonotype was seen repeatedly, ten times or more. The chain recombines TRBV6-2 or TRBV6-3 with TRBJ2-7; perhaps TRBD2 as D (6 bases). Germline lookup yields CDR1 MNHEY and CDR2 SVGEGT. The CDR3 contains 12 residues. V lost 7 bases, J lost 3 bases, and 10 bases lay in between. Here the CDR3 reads CASNGEDYEQYF. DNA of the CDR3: TGTGCCAGCAATGGGGAGGACTACGAGCAGTACTTC.

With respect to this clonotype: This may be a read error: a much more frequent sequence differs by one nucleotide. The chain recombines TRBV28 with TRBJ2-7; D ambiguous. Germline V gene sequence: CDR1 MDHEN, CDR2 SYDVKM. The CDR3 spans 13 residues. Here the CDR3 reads CATSLTRYYEQYF. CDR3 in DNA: TGTGCCACCAGTTTGACCAGGTACTACGAGCAGTACTTC.

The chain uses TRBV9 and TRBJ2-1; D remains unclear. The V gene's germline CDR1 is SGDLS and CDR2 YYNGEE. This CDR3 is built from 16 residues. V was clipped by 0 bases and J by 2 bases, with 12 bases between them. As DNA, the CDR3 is TGTGCCAGCAGCGTAGACACGGGCGCCCCCTACAATGAGCAGTTCTTC. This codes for CASSVDTGAPYNEQFF.

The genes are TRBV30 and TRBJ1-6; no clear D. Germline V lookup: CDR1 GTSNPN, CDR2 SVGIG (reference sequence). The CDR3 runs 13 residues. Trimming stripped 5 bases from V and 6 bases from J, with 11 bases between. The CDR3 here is CAWGVGGNSPLHF. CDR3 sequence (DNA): TGTGCCTGGGGGGTTGGAGGTAATTCACCCCTCCACTTT.

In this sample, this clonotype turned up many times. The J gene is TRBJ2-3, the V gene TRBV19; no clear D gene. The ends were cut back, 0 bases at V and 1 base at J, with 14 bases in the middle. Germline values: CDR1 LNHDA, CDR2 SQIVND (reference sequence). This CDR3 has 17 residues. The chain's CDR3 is CASSIEWLMQGTDTQYF. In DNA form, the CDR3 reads TGTGCCAGTAGTATAGAGTGGCTAATGCAGGGCACAGATACGCAGTATTTT. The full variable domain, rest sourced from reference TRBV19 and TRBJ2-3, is DGGITQSPKYLFRKEGQNVTLSCEQNLNHDAMYWYRQDPGQGLRLIYYSQIVNDFQKGDIAEGYSVSREKKESFPLTVTSAQKNPTAFYLCASSIEWLMQGTDTQYFGPGTRLTVL.

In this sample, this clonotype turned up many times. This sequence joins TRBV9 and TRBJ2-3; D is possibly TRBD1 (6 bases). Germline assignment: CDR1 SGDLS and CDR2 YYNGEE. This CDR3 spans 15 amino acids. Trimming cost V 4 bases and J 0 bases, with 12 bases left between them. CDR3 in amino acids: CASSNIGQSTDTQYF. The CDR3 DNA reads TGTGCCAGCAGCAACATCGGACAGAGCACAGATACGCAGTATTTT.

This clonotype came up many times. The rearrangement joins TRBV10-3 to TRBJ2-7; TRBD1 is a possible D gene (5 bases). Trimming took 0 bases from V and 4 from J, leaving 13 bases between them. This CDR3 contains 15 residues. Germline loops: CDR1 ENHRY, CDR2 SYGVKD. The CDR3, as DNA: TGTGCCATCAGTGAGTCCGGCAGGGAAGGGTACGAGCAGTACTTC. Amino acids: CAISESGREGYEQYF.

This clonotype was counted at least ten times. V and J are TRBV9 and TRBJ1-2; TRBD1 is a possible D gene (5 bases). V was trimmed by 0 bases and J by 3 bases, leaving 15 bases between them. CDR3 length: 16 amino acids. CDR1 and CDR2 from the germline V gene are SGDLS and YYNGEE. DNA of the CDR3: TGTGCCAGCAGCGTAGATCGTACAGGAGTCTACTATGGCTACACCTTC. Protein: CASSVDRTGVYYGYTF.

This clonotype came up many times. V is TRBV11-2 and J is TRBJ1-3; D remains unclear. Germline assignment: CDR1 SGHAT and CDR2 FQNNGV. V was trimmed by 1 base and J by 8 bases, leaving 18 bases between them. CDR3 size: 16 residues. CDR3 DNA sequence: TGTGCCAGCAGCTTAGCTCCCGGCGTCTTTACGGACACCATATATTTT. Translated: CASSLAPGVFTDTIYF.

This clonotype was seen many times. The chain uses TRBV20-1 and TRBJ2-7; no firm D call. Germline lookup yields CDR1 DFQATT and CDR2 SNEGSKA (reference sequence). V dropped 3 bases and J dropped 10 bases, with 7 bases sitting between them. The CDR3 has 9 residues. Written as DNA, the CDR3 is TGCAGTGCTAGCGACCCTCAGTACTTC. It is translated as CSASDPQYF.

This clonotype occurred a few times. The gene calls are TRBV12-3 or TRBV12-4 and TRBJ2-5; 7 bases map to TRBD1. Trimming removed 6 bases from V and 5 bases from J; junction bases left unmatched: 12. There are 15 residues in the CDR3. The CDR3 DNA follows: TGTGCCAGCAGACTAAGACAGGGAGTGGGGGAGACCCAGTACTTC. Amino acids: CASRLRQGVGETQYF.

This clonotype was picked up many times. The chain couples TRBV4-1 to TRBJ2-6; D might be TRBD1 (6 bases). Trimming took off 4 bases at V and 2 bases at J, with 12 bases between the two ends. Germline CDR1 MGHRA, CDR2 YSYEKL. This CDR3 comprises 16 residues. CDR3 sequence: CASSLHRAPGANVLTF. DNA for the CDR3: TGCGCCAGCAGCCTTCACAGGGCGCCTGGGGCCAACGTCCTGACTTTC.

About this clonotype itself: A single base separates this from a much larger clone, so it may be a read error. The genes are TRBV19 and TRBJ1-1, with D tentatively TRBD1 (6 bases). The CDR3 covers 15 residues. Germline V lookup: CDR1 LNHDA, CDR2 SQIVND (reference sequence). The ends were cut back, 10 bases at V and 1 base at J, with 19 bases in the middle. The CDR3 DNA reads TGTGCCATTAGAGCCCGACAGGAAAAGAACACTGAAGCTTTCTTT. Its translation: CAIRARQEKNTEAFF.

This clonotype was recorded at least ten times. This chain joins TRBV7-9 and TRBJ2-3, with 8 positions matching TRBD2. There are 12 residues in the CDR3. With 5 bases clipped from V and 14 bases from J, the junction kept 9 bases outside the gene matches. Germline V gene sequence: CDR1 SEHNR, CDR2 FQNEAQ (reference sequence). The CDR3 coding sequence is TGTGCCAGCAGCGATGAGCGGGAGTTGTTGTATTTT. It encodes CASSDERELLYF.

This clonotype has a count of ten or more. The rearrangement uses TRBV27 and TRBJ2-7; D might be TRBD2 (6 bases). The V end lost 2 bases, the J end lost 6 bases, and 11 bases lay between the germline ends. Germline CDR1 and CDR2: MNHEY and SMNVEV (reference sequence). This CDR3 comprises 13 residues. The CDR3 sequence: CASSLAGPGEQYF. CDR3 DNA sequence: TGTGCCAGCAGTTTAGCGGGGCCGGGCGAGCAGTACTTC.

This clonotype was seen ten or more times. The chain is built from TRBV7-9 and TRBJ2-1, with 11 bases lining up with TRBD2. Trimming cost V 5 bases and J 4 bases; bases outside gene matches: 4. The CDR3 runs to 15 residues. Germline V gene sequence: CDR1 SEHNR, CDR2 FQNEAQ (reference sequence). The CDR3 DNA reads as TGTGCCAGCAGCCCGGGACTAGCGGTTTACAATGAGCAGTTCTTC. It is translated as CASSPGLAVYNEQFF. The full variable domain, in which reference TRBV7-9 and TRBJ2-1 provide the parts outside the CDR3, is DTGVSQNPRHKITKRGQNVTFRCDPISEHNRLYWYRQTLGQGPEFLTYFQNEAQLEKSRLLSDRFSAERPKGSFSTLEIQRTEQGDSAMYLCASSPGLAVYNEQFFGPGTRLTVL.

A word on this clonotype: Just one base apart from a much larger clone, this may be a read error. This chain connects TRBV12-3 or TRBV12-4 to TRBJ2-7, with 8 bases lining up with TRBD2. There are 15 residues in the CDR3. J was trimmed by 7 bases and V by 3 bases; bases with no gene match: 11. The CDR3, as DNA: TGTGCCAGCAGTTTCCTCGTCGGGAGGGGGGGGGAGCAGTACTTC. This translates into CASSFLVGRGGEQYF.